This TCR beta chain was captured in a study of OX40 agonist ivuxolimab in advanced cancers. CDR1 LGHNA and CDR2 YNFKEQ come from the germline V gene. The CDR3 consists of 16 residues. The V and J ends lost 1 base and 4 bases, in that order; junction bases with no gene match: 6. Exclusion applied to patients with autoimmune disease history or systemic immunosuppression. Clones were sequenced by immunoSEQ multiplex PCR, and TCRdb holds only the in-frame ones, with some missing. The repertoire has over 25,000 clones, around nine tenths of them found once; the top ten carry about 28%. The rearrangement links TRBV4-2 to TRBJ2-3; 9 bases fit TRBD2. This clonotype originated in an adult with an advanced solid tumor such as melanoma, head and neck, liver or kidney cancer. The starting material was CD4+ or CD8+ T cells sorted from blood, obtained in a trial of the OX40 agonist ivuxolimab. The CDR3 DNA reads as TGTGCCAGCAGCCAAGGGGGCGGGAGGGCCTCAGATACGCAGTATTTT. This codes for CASSQGGGRASDTQYF.